This paragraph reports one T cell receptor (beta chain). Its specificity is unknown. This specimen belongs to a study of T cells after yellow fever vaccination. Study-wide background: SMART-Seq v4 Ultra Low Input prepared the low-cell-number fractions.

TCRdb reanalysed the 5' RACE reads using MiXCR and keeps one entry per CDR3 protein. The sample lists about 260,000 distinct CDR3 sequences; 10% to 15% were seen once. V was pared by 1 base and J by 5 bases, with 3 bases of the junction left unmatched. Germline loops: CDR1 SEHNR, CDR2 FQNEAQ (reference sequence). The CDR3 sequence is 14 residues long. Notes on the study in general: Once the booster was given, most primary-vaccination clones reappeared, at roughly 96% for CD4 and over 75% for CD8. Overall, a small share of clonotypes was seen in both CD4 and CD8 compartments. Abundant clonotypes (contaminants from the bulk population) could be present in FACS-sorted repertoires.

This sequence was found in a man aged 25 to 45 who received the YFV17D yellow fever vaccine. The sequencing here drew on CD4+ T cells sorted from PBMCs, taken 45 days after the yellow fever booster vaccination. The V and J genes are TRBV7-9 and TRBJ2-5, with 8 bases fitting TRBD1. Here the CDR3 DNA reads TGTGCCAGCAGCTTAGTTCGGGACAGGGAGACCCAGTACTTC. Amino acid sequence: CASSLVRDRETQYF.